Below, one T cell receptor beta chain is given with its context. These data come from a study of blood T cell repertoires in COVID-19. About the research overall: Spain, Italy and the United States supplied samples that represented acute and convalescent COVID-19.

CDR1 is MDHEN, CDR2 SYDVKM, per germline. V lost 6 bases, J lost 1 base, and 11 bases lay in between. The CDR3 runs to 14 residues. Authors' processing steps: For nucleated cells, counts were estimated from reference gene primer amplification. Measured with immunoSEQ multiplex PCR; TCRdb has only the in-frame clones, and not every one. From that table come the V and J calls and clone size; the DNA was used to work out D and trimming. The sample has around 140,000 clones; 88% are singletons. Sequenced input: peripheral blood. The V and J genes are TRBV28 and TRBJ2-3; tentative D call: TRBD1 (5 bases). This sequence originates from a man aged 65 to 79 with acute or convalescent COVID-19. The CDR3 here is CASRLLGGTDTQYF. CDR3 bases: TGTGCCAGCAGACTCCTAGGGGGCACAGATACGCAGTATTTT.